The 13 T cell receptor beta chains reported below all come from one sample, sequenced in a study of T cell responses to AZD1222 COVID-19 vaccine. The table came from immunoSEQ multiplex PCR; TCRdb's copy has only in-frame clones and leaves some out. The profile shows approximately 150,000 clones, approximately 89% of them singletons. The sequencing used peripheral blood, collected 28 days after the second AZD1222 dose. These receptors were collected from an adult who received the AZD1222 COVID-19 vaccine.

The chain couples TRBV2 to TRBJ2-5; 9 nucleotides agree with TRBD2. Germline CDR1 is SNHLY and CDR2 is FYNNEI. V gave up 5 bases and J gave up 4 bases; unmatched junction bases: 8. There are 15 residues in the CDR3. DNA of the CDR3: TGTGCCAGCAGTCTACTGGGCGGGGGGGGAGAGACCCAGTACTTC. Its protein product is CASSLLGGGGETQYF.

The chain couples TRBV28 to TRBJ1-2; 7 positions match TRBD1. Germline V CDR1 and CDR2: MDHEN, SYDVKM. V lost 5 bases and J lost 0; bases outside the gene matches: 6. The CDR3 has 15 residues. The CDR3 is CASSTGTAANYGYTF. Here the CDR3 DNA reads TGTGCCAGCAGTACTGGGACAGCAGCTAACTATGGCTACACCTTC.

Here the CDR3 DNA reads TGTGCCAGCATGGGAGACAGCAGGGCTTTCTTT. As protein: CASMGDSRAFF. This rearrangement joins TRBV28 to TRBJ1-1, with D perhaps matching TRBD1 (5 bases). CDR1 is MDHEN and CDR2 is SYDVKM in the germline V gene. The CDR3 contains 11 residues. Trimming stripped 7 bases from V and 11 bases from J, with 14 bases between.

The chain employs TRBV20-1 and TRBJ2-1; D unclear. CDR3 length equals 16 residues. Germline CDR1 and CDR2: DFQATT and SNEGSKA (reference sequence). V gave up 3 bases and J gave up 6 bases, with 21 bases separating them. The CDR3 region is CSASRPRRSLINEQFF. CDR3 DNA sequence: TGCAGTGCTAGTCGGCCTAGACGATCACTTATCAATGAGCAGTTCTTC.

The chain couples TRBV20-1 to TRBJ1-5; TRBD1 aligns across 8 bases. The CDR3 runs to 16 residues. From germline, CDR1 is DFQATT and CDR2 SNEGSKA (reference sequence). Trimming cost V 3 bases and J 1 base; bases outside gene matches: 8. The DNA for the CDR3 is TGCAGTGCTAGTGGGCAGGGGGCGGCGAGCAATCAGCCCCAGCATTTT. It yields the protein CSASGQGAASNQPQHF.

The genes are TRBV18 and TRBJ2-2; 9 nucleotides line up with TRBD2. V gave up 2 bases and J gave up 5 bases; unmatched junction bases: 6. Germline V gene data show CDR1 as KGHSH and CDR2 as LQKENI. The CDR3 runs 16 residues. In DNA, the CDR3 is TGTGCCAGCTCACCAGAGGGACTAGCTGTTACCGGGGAGCTGTTTTTT. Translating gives CASSPEGLAVTGELFF.

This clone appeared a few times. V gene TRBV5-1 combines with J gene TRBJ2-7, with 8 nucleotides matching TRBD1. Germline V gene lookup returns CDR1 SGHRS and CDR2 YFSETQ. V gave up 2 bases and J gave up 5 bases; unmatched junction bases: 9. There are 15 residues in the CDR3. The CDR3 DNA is TGCGCCAGCAGCTTTTCGGGCAGGGGGCACCACGAGCAGTACTTC. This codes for CASSFSGRGHHEQYF.

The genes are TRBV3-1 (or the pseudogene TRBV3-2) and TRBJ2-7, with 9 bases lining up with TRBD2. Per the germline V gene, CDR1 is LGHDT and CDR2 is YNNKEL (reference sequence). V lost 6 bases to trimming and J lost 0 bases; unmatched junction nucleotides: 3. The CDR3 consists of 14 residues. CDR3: CASSLAGLSYEQYF. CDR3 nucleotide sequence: TGTGCCAGCAGTCTAGCGGGGCTCTCCTACGAGCAGTACTTC.

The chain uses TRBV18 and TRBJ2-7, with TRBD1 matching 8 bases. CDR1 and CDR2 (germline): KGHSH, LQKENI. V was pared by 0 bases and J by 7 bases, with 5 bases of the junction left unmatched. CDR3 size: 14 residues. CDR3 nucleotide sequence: TGTGCCAGCTCACCACCGCAGGGGGCGCCTGAGCAGTACTTC. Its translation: CASSPPQGAPEQYF. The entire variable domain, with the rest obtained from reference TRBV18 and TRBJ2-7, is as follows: NAGVMQNPRHLVRRRGQEARLRCSPMKGHSHVYWYRQLPEEGLKFMVYLQKENIIDESGMPKERFSAEFPKEGPSILRIQQVVRGDSAAYFCASSPPQGAPEQYFGPGTRLTVT.

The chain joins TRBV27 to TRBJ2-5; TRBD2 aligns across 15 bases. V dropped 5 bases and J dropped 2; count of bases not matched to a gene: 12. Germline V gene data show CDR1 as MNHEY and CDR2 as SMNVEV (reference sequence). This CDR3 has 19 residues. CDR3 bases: TGTGCCAGCAGTGGAGACCCCTCGGGACTAGCGGGGGGTCAAGAGACCCAGTACTTC. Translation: CASSGDPSGLAGGQETQYF.

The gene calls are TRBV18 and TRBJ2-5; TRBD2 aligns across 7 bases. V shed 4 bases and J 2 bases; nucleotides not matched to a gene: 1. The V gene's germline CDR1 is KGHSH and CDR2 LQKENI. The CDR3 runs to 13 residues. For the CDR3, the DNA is TGTGCCAGCTCACTCGGGGGGCAAGAGACCCAGTACTTC. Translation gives CASSLGGQETQYF.

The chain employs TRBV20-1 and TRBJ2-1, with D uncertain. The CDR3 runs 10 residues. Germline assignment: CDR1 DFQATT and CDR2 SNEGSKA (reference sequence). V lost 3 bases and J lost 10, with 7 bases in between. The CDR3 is CSASFHEQFF. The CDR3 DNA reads TGCAGTGCTAGTTTCCACGAGCAGTTCTTC.

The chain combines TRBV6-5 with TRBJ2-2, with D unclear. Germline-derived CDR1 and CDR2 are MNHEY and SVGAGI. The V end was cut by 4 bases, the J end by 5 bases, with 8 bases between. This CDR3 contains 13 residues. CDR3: CASSSSQTGELFF. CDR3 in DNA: TGTGCCAGCAGTTCGAGCCAGACCGGGGAGCTGTTTTTT.